This TCR beta chain was profiled in a study of T cell responses to AZD1222 COVID-19 vaccine. About this clone itself: Its cognate antigen is unknown.

The germline gives CDR1 LGHNA, CDR2 YSLEER. The length of the CDR3 is 15 residues. V lost 0 bases to trimming and J lost 4 bases, with 12 bases between them. Sequenced by immunoSEQ multiplex PCR; TCRdb stores in-frame clones only, minus some. The table shows around 120,000 clones, with around 92% occurring only once. Findings and limits, study-wide: After the peak T cell response, and only then, were repertoires sampled. Among AZD1222 vaccinees, only 5 to 7 were seropositive at baseline. Once two AZD1222 doses were given, Spike-specific TCR breadth and depth went up.

The sequencing used peripheral blood, collected on day 0 of AZD1222 vaccination. The chain links TRBV4-3 to TRBJ1-2; TRBD1 might be the D (5 bases). This TCR was sampled from an adult in good health. CDR3 protein: CASSQDLQGPYGYTF. The CDR3 bases are TGCGCCAGCAGCCAAGATCTCCAGGGTCCCTATGGCTACACCTTC.